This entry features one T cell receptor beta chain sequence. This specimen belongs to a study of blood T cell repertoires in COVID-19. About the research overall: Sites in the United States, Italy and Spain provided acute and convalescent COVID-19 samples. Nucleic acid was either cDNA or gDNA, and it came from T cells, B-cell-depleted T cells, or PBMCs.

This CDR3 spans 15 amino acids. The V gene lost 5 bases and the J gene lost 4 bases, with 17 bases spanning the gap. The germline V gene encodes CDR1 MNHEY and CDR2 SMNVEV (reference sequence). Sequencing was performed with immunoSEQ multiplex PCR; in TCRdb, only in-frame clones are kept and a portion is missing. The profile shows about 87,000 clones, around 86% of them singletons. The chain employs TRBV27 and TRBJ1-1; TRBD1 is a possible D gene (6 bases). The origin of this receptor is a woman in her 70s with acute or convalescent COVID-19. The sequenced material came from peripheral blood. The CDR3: CASSQKQGRGTEAFF. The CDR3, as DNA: TGTGCCAGCAGTCAAAAACAGGGTAGGGGCACTGAAGCTTTCTTT.